This T cell receptor (beta chain) was sequenced during a study of molecular identifiers for immune sequencing clone quantification. TCRdb analysed the PCR reads with MiXCR anew, one entry per CDR3 protein. Seen here are fewer than 45,000 distinct CDR3 sequences, under 20% observed once, and the top ten hold roughly 7.7%. This clonotype was counted many times. Its specificity is unknown. Naive CD8 T cells were sorted, and the gate applied was CD8+CD4-CCR7+CD45RA+. Findings of the study overall: Underestimation of highly expanded clone sizes could arise where identical TCR molecules share a barcode. Over 97% of CMV-specific effector molecules, but under 1% of naive ones, were in clones above 20 copies. Spiked Jurkat TCR RNA equivalent to one cell reportedly surfaced among 900,000 to 1,000,000 naive cells.

This TCR was sampled from a human donor in good health. Some libraries in this study had Jurkat cell RNA spiked in. What was sequenced was naive CD8+ T cells from blood, with Jurkat cell RNA spiked in. Regarding subset: FACS-sorted CD8+CD4-CCR7+CD45RA+ naive T cells.

CDR3 coding DNA: TGTGCCAGCAGTCTTGACAGAGACGAGCAGTACTTC. Translation gives CASSLDRDEQYF. The rearrangement links TRBV5-5 to TRBJ2-7, with a weak D call TRBD1 (5 bases). The germline gives CDR1 SGHKS, CDR2 YYEKEE (reference sequence). The V gene lost 5 bases and the J gene lost 5 bases, with 11 bases spanning the gap. The CDR3 sequence is 12 residues long.